Sequencing of this TCR beta chain was carried out in a study of molecular identifiers for immune sequencing clone quantification. Study observations and caveats: Clone sizes could be underestimated for highly expanded clones when identical TCR molecules share a barcode.

Points on this clonotype: Its target is not known. A much larger clone lies one base from this, so it may be a read error.

The CDR3 extends over 24 amino acids. Per germline, CDR1 SGDLS and CDR2 YYNGEE. Methods described previously, with TCR primers listed, were used for bulk TCR libraries. MiXCR, applied by TCRdb to the PCR reads, yields one record per CDR3 protein. The sample shows approximately 500,000 distinct CDR3 sequences, around 25% of them seen only once. The chain is built from TRBV9 and TRBJ1-5; possibly TRBD1 for D (6 bases). Sequenced material: naive CD8+ T cells from blood, with Jurkat cell RNA spiked in. Subset indicated: FACS-sorted CD8+CD4-CCR7+CD45RA+ naive T cells. This clonotype was sampled from a human donor in good health. Some libraries in this study had Jurkat cell RNA spiked in. The DNA of the CDR3 is TGTGCCAGCCCGATACCCAGCAGCGTAGATGGGGAGAGGGGGATCCCTATTAGCAATCGGCCCCAGCATTTT. It is translated as CASPIPSSVDGERGIPISNRPQHF.